This T cell receptor beta chain was captured by sequencing in a study of blood T cell repertoires in COVID-19. About the study: Samples came from the United States, Italy and Spain, spanning acute and convalescent COVID-19.

Participants' reported clinical history set cohort assignment. Original data processing: Counts of nucleated cells, estimated from reference gene primer amplification, were obtained. Using immunoSEQ multiplex PCR, the repertoire was profiled, and TCRdb retains in-frame clones only, with some absent. That table is the source of V, J and clone size, and D and trimming were worked out from the DNA. This repertoire shows 470,000 or so clones, 70% to 90% found once; its top ten account for nearly 2%. The sample consisted of PBMCs or T cells enriched from blood (not recorded which). This TCR derives from a young woman with acute COVID-19.

CDR3 region: CASSAGQGGGYGYTF. The CDR3 coding sequence is TGTGCCAGCAGCGCCGGACAGGGTGGAGGCTATGGCTACACCTTC. The chain uses TRBV9 and TRBJ1-2, with 8 bases aligning to TRBD1. Per the germline V gene, CDR1 is SGDLS and CDR2 is YYNGEE. The V gene end was trimmed by 3 bases and the J gene end by 4 bases; junction bases not matched to a gene: 8. This CDR3 comprises 15 residues. Full variable domain (outside the CDR3, taken from reference TRBV9 and TRBJ1-2): DSGVTQTPKHLITATGQRVTLRCSPRSGDLSVYWYQQSLDQGLQFLIQYYNGEERAKGNILERFSAQQFPDLHSELNLSSLELGDSALYFCASSAGQGGGYGYTFGSGTRLTVV.